This record concerns one TCR beta chain sequence. Clones were read by immunoSEQ multiplex PCR, and TCRdb kept only the in-frame ones, dropping some. The sample consists of approximately 92,000 clones, nearly 90% of them appearing once. The sample originates from a study of T cell responses to AZD1222 COVID-19 vaccine. Between the trimmed V and J ends, which lost 6 bases and 1 base, there was a span of 6 bases. The CDR3 extends over 12 amino acids. Germline V gives CDR1 WNHNN, CDR2 SYGVQD (reference sequence). This receptor was identified in an adult in good health. The chain combines TRBV10-1 with TRBJ1-1, with D hard to call. The sequenced sample was peripheral blood, obtained on day 0 of AZD1222 vaccination. The CDR3 sequence is CASRDQNTEAFF. The CDR3 DNA reads TGCGCCAGCAGAGACCAGAACACTGAAGCTTTCTTT.